This T cell receptor beta chain was sequenced in a study of shared clonotypes between healthy human individuals. Overall study: Each donor contributed plates that comprised three CD4 naive, three CD4 memory, two CD8 naive and one CD8 memory.

Details on this clone: As yet, its antigen is unknown.

Sorted-subset replicate PCR reactions contained roughly 210 ng DNA, corresponding to tens of thousands of T cell genomes. The assay was immunoSEQ multiplex PCR, and TCRdb's table has in-frame clones only and misses some. Here the sample spans roughly 2,000,000 clones, about 94% being singletons. V gave up 1 base and J gave up 3 bases; unmatched junction bases: 12. The CDR3 consists of 18 residues. Per germline, CDR1 MGHRA and CDR2 YSYEKL. Naive-designated CD8 cells lacked CD45RO, were positively enriched for CCR7, and omitted terminally differentiated effector memory CD45RA+ cells. Overall study findings and caveats: What limited the represented genetic and exposure-history diversity was the small number of donors. Sequencing depth was expected to affect clonotype sharing among donors.

The specimen sequenced was naive CD8+ T cells sorted from blood. The rearrangement links TRBV4-1 to TRBJ2-3; the match to TRBD2 covers 8 bases. This sequence was found in a man between 18 and 35 years old in good health. This chain's CDR3 is CASSQAESSGVRTDTQYF. CDR3 sequence (DNA): TGCGCCAGCAGCCAAGCGGAAAGTAGCGGGGTGAGGACAGATACGCAGTATTTT.